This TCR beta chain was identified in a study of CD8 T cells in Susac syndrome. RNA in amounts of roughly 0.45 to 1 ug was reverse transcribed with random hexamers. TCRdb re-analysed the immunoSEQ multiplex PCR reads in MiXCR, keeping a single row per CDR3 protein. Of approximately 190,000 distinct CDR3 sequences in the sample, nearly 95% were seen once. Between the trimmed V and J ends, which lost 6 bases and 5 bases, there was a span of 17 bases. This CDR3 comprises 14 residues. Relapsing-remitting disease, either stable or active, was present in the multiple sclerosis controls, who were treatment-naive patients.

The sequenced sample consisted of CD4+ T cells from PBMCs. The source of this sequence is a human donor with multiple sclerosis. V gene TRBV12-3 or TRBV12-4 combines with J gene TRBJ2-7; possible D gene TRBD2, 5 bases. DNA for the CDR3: TGTGCCAGCAGAATAACCCCCGGGGAAAACGAGCAGTACTTC. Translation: CASRITPGENEQYF.